These 27 T cell receptor beta chains were sequenced from one sample in a study of OX40 agonist ivuxolimab in advanced cancers. Only in-frame clones appear in the TCRdb table, and some are missing; sequencing was by immunoSEQ multiplex PCR. The sample lists around 95,000 clones; approximately 91% were seen once. The source material was CD4+ or CD8+ T cells sorted from blood, sampled in a trial of the OX40 agonist ivuxolimab. The receptors originated from an adult with an advanced solid tumor such as melanoma, head and neck, liver or kidney cancer.

This chain links TRBV2 with TRBJ2-3, with D unresolved. Per germline, CDR1 SNHLY and CDR2 FYNNEI. The CDR3 has 13 amino acids. V shed 6 bases and J shed 6 bases, with 13 bases lying between them. The DNA for the CDR3 is TGTGCCAGCAGAGGACCCTATTGGGATACGCAGTATTTT. As protein: CASRGPYWDTQYF.

The chain couples TRBV6-6 to TRBJ2-3; D gene ambiguous. Trimming pared 7 bases from V and 3 bases from J, leaving 17 bases between. CDR1 and CDR2 (germline): MNHNY, SVGAGI (reference sequence). The CDR3 consists of 15 residues. The CDR3 DNA sequence: TGTGCCAGCACCCCAAATAGGCCTCGAACAGATACGCAGTATTTT. Its translation: CASTPNRPRTDTQYF.

The chain carries TRBV28 and TRBJ1-4; possibly TRBD1 for D (6 bases). The germline V gene encodes CDR1 MDHEN and CDR2 SYDVKM. This CDR3 has 16 amino acids. V was shortened by 4 bases and J by 8 bases, with 20 bases between the two germline ends. This chain's CDR3 is CASSYPLWGAGEKLFF. For the CDR3, the DNA is TGTGCCAGCAGTTACCCTCTCTGGGGGGCGGGCGAAAAACTGTTTTTT.

The V and J genes are TRBV29-1 and TRBJ2-2, with D tentatively TRBD2 (6 bases). Germline CDR1 SQVTM, CDR2 ANQGSEA. The CDR3 consists of 14 residues. V lost 7 bases and J 4 bases, leaving 16 bases between the germline ends. CDR3 sequence: CSARASEVTGELFF. In nucleotides, the CDR3 is TGCAGCGCCCGAGCTAGCGAAGTCACCGGGGAGCTGTTTTTT.

The V and J genes are TRBV5-1 and TRBJ2-2; D is uncertain. With 0 bases removed from V and 7 bases from J, the gap between germline ends came to 7 bases. The CDR3 has 13 amino acids. Germline-derived CDR1 and CDR2 are SGHRS and YFSETQ. CDR3 loop: CASSLALDGELFF. For the CDR3, the DNA is TGCGCCAGCAGCTTGGCTTTGGACGGGGAGCTGTTTTTT.

This chain links TRBV19 with TRBJ1-5, with a tentative D call TRBD1 (5 bases). This CDR3 contains 17 residues. With 7 bases removed from V and 4 bases from J, the gap between germline ends came to 23 bases. Germline V gene lookup returns CDR1 LNHDA and CDR2 SQIVND (reference sequence). The CDR3: CASTSRPGRGMNQPQHF. In nucleotides, the CDR3 is TGTGCCAGTACCTCACGCCCCGGGAGGGGAATGAATCAGCCCCAGCATTTT. The full variable domain, in which reference TRBV19 and TRBJ1-5 provide the parts outside the CDR3, is DGGITQSPKYLFRKEGQNVTLSCEQNLNHDAMYWYRQDPGQGLRLIYYSQIVNDFQKGDIAEGYSVSREKKESFPLTVTSAQKNPTAFYLCASTSRPGRGMNQPQHFGDGTRLSIL.

The chain employs TRBV7-2 and TRBJ1-2; 8 bases are a match to TRBD1. Germline V gene data show CDR1 as SGHTA and CDR2 as FQGNSA. After removal of 5 bases from V and 2 bases from J, the junction contained 4 bases not matched to a gene. This CDR3 is 14 amino acids long. This CDR3 reads CASSARTGNYGYTF. The CDR3 coding sequence is TGTGCCAGCAGCGCCCGGACAGGGAACTATGGCTACACCTTC. Full variable domain (rest looked up from reference TRBV7-2 and TRBJ1-2): GAGVSQSPSNKVTEKGKDVELRCDPISGHTALYWYRQSLGQGLEFLIYFQGNSAPDKSGLPSDRFSAERTGGSVSTLTIQRTQQEDSAVYLCASSARTGNYGYTFGSGTRLTVV.

This clone was counted once. The CDR3 DNA is TGTGCCAGTAGTACCCCCCGCGGGACAGGGCTCAGAAATGAAAAACTGTTTTTT. It is translated as CASSTPRGTGLRNEKLFF. V usage is TRBV19 and J usage is TRBJ1-4; 9 bases line up with TRBD1. Germline V gene lookup returns CDR1 LNHDA and CDR2 SQIVND (reference sequence). With 4 bases clipped from V and 5 bases from J, the junction kept 14 bases outside the gene matches. The CDR3 is 18 amino acids.

This chain links TRBV5-1 with TRBJ1-1; a weak D match, TRBD1 (5 bases). Trimming pared 0 bases from V and 0 bases from J, leaving 9 bases between. The CDR3 runs to 15 residues. Germline CDR1 is SGHRS and CDR2 is YFSETQ. CDR3 region: CASSLEWGLNTEAFF. The DNA for the CDR3 is TGCGCCAGCAGCTTGGAGTGGGGGTTGAACACTGAAGCTTTCTTT.

This chain connects TRBV19 to TRBJ2-1, with D possibly matching TRBD2 (6 bases). The V and J ends lost 1 base and 5 bases respectively, with 12 bases between them. Germline lookup yields CDR1 LNHDA and CDR2 SQIVND (reference sequence). CDR3 length: 15 residues. The CDR3: CASSIVGGKDNEQFF. The CDR3 DNA follows: TGTGCCAGTAGTATAGTCGGGGGAAAGGACAATGAGCAGTTCTTC.

This sequence joins TRBV11-2 and TRBJ1-5, with TRBD1 as a possible D gene (5 bases). The germline gives CDR1 SGHAT, CDR2 FQNNGV. CDR3 length equals 14 residues. The V and J ends lost 0 bases and 9 bases respectively, with 12 bases between them. CDR3 region: CASSLDSGFRPQHF. The CDR3 region has the DNA TGTGCCAGCAGCTTAGATTCAGGGTTTCGGCCCCAGCATTTT.

J is TRBJ2-1 and V is TRBV18; TRBD1 matches 7 bases. From germline, CDR1 is KGHSH and CDR2 LQKENI. Trimming took 4 bases from V and 6 from J; bases not matched to a gene: 6. This CDR3 is built from 14 residues. CDR3: CASSRYRGTNEQFF. CDR3 in DNA: TGTGCCAGCTCACGCTACAGGGGTACCAATGAGCAGTTCTTC.

This clone was counted a single time. The chain uses TRBV2 and TRBJ1-5; 8 nucleotides line up with TRBD1. There are 17 residues in the CDR3. V shed 5 bases, J shed 0 bases, and the junction held 9 bases outside the gene matches. Germline loops: CDR1 SNHLY, CDR2 FYNNEI. CDR3 coding DNA: TGTGCCAGCAGTCGGGACAGGTCAAAGGATAGCAATCAGCCCCAGCATTTT. It encodes CASSRDRSKDSNQPQHF.

J is TRBJ1-2 and V is TRBV6-1, with TRBD1 as a possible D gene (6 bases). The CDR3 is made up of 13 amino acids. Germline loops: CDR1 MNHNS, CDR2 SASEGT. V was shortened by 2 bases and J by 8 bases, with 12 bases between the two germline ends. CDR3 region: CASSESGTRGYTF. The CDR3 DNA sequence: TGTGCCAGCAGTGAATCTGGGACAAGGGGCTACACCTTC.

The V call is TRBV10-3, the J call TRBJ1-2; TRBD1 aligns across 10 bases. The length of the CDR3 is 16 residues. V lost 2 bases and J lost 3; bases outside the gene matches: 6. Germline CDR1 is ENHRY and CDR2 is SYGVKD. The CDR3 sequence: CAISEGRGQGYYGYTF. The CDR3 DNA reads TGTGCCATCAGTGAGGGGAGGGGACAGGGGTACTATGGCTACACCTTC.

The chain couples TRBV7-2 to TRBJ2-1; 8 nucleotides align to TRBD1. The length of the CDR3 is 14 residues. CDR1 is SGHTA and CDR2 is FQGNSA in the germline V gene. The V gene end was trimmed by 3 bases and the J gene end by 4 bases; junction bases not matched to a gene: 2. Here the CDR3 DNA reads TGTGCCAGCAGCTTCGGGACAGGATACAATGAGCAGTTCTTC. This gives the protein CASSFGTGYNEQFF.

V gene TRBV5-1 combines with J gene TRBJ2-1; D perhaps matches TRBD1 (5 bases). From germline, CDR1 is SGHRS and CDR2 YFSETQ. The CDR3 has 13 residues. Trimming stripped 3 bases from V and 5 bases from J, with 9 bases between. CDR3 sequence (DNA): TGCGCCAGCAGCTCCGTCAGGGACAATGAGCAGTTCTTC. Translating gives CASSSVRDNEQFF.

This chain links TRBV10-3 with TRBJ2-5; D might be TRBD2 (6 bases). The CDR3 extends over 13 amino acids. The germline CDR1 and CDR2 sequences are ENHRY and SYGVKD. The V end lost 11 bases, the J end lost 5 bases, and 18 bases lay between the germline ends. DNA of the CDR3: TGTGCCTCTCTGCAGGGAGGCGGGGAGACCCAGTACTTC. Amino acid sequence: CASLQGGGETQYF.

In nucleotides, the CDR3 is TGTGCCAGTAATAGACGGGGTGGGGACGAAAAACTGTTTTTT. Encoded protein: CASNRRGGDEKLFF. This chain links TRBV19 with TRBJ1-4, with D possibly TRBD1 on 5 matching bases. The length of the CDR3 is 14 residues. The germline V gene has CDR1 LNHDA and CDR2 SQIVND (reference sequence). Trimming cost V 7 bases and J 8 bases, with 17 bases left between them.

This chain joins TRBV9 and TRBJ1-1; 7 bases fit TRBD1. V shed 4 bases, J shed 4 bases, and the junction held 7 bases outside the gene matches. The CDR3 has 14 amino acids. Per germline, CDR1 SGDLS and CDR2 YYNGEE. The CDR3 is CASSRQGEFTEAFF. CDR3 nucleotide sequence: TGTGCCAGCAGCCGACAGGGAGAGTTCACTGAAGCTTTCTTT.

The V and J genes are TRBV7-6 and TRBJ2-1, with 7 bases fitting TRBD1. With 2 bases clipped from V and 9 bases from J, the junction kept 1 base outside the gene matches. CDR3 size: 12 residues. Germline-derived CDR1 and CDR2 are SGHVS and FNYEAQ. The CDR3 coding sequence is TGTGCCAGCAGCTTAAAGGGGGCTGAGCAGTTCTTC. Translating gives CASSLKGAEQFF.

This chain uses TRBV5-6 with TRBJ2-1; D is uncertain. The germline V and J ends were trimmed by 1 base and 7 bases, with 3 bases remaining between them. The germline gives CDR1 SGHDT, CDR2 YYEEEE. The CDR3 length is 11 residues. Here the CDR3 DNA reads TGTGCCAGCAGCTTGAGGAATGAGCAGTTCTTC. Residues: CASSLRNEQFF.

The V call is TRBV5-4, the J call TRBJ2-1, with TRBD2 matching 12 bases. The CDR3 runs to 17 residues. The germline gives CDR1 SGHNT, CDR2 YYREEE (reference sequence). V lost 3 bases and J lost 7; bases outside the gene matches: 11. CDR3 loop: CASSSNSPGLAGNEQFF. The CDR3 DNA follows: TGTGCCAGCAGCTCCAACTCACCCGGACTAGCGGGAAATGAGCAGTTCTTC.

V is TRBV5-1 and J is TRBJ2-7, with 7 bases matching TRBD2. Per the germline V gene, CDR1 is SGHRS and CDR2 is YFSETQ. J lost 0 bases, V lost 2 bases, and 5 bases had no gene match. This CDR3 region has 15 residues. CDR3 in DNA: TGCGCCAGCAGCTTAAGCGGGGCCGGCTCCTACGAGCAGTACTTC. It translates to CASSLSGAGSYEQYF.

The genes are TRBV5-1 and TRBJ2-3; D is uncertain. This CDR3 region has 15 residues. V lost 5 bases, J lost 2 bases, and 15 bases lay in between. From germline, CDR1 is SGHRS and CDR2 YFSETQ. DNA for the CDR3: TGCGCCAGCAGGCCGCGGACGACTGACACAGATACGCAGTATTTT. Protein product: CASRPRTTDTDTQYF.

In DNA, the CDR3 is TGTGCCAGCAGCTCACTCGGGACAGGGGTTCGCACAGATACGCAGTATTTT. Its translation: CASSSLGTGVRTDTQYF. The chain couples TRBV5-6 to TRBJ2-3; 10 bases align to TRBD1. CDR1 is SGHDT and CDR2 is YYEEEE in the germline V gene. J lost 1 base, V lost 3 bases, and 8 bases had no gene match. The CDR3 length is 17 residues.

The V and J genes are TRBV5-6 and TRBJ2-1; D perhaps matches TRBD2 (6 bases). V was pared by 1 base and J by 5 bases, with 7 bases between. This CDR3 is 13 amino acids long. Germline values: CDR1 SGHDT, CDR2 YYEEEE. CDR3 nucleotides: TGTGCCAGCAGCTTGACTAGCAACAATGAGCAGTTCTTC. Its translation is CASSLTSNNEQFF.